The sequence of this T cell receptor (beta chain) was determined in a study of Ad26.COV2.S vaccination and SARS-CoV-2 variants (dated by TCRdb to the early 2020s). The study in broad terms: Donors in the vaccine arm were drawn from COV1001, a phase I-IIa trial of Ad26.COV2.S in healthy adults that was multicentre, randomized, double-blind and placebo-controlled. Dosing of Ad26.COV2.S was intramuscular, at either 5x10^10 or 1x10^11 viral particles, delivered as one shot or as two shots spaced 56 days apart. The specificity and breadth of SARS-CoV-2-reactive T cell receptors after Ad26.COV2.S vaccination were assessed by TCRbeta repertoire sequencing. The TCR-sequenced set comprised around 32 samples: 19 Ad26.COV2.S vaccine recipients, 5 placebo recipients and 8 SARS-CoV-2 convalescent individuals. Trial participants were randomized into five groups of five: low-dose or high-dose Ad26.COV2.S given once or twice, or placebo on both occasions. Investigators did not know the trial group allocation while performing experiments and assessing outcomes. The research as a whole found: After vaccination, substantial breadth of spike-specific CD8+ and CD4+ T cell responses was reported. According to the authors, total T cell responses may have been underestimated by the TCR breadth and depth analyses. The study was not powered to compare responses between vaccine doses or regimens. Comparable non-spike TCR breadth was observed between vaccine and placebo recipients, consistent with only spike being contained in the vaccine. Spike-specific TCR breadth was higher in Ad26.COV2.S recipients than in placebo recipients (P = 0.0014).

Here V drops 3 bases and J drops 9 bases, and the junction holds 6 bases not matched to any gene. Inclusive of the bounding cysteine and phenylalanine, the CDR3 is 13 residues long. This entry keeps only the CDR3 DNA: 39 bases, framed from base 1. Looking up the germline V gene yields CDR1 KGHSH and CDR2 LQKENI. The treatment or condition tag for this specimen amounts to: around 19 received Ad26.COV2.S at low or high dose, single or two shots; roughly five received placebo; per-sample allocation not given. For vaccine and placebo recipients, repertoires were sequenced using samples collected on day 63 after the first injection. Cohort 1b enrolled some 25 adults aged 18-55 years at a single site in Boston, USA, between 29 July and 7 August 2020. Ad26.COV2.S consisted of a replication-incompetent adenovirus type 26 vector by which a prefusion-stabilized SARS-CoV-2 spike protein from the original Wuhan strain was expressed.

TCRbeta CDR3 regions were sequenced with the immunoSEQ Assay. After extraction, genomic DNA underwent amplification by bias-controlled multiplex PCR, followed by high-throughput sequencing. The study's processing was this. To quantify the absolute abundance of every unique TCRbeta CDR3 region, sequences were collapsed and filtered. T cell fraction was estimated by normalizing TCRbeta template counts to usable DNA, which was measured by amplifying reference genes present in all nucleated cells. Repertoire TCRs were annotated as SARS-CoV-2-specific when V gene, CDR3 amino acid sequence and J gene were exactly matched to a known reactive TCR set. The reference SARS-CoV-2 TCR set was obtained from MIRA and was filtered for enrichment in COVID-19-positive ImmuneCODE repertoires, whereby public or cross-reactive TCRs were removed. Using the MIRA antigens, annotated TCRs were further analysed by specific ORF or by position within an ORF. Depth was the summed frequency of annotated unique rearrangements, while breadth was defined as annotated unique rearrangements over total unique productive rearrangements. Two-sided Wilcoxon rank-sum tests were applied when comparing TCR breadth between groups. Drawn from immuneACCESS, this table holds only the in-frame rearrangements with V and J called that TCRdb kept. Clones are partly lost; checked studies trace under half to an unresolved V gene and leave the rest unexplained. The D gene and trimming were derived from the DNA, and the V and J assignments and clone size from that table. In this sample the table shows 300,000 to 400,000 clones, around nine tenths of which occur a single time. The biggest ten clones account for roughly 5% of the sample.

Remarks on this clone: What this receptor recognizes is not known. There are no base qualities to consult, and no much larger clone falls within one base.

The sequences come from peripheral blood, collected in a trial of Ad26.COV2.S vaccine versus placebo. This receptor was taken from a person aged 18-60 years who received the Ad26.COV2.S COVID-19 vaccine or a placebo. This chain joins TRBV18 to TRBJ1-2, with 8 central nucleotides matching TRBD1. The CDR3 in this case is CASSPPGGRSYTF. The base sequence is TGTGCCAGCTCACCCCCAGGGGGCAGGAGCTACACCTTC.